This T cell receptor (beta chain) appears in the sequencing data of a study of blood T cell repertoires in COVID-19. Sequenced by immunoSEQ multiplex PCR; TCRdb stores in-frame clones only, minus some. This table holds 53,000 or so clones, 90% found once. The CDR3 length is 16 residues. V trimming: 5 bases; J trimming: 1 base; junction bases outside the gene matches: 11. Germline CDR1 is GTSNPN and CDR2 is SVGIG (reference sequence). This chain joins TRBV30 and TRBJ1-1; 9 bases match TRBD1. This sequence was found in a human donor in a cohort sampled during active COVID-19. Sequenced input: peripheral blood. CDR3 sequence: CAWYDTGTGPNTEAFF. Here the CDR3 DNA reads TGTGCCTGGTATGATACCGGGACAGGGCCGAACACTGAAGCTTTCTTT. The complete variable domain, with remaining parts taken from reference TRBV30 and TRBJ1-1, reads SQTIHQWPATLVQPVGSPLSLECTVEGTSNPNLYWYRQAAGRGLQLLFYSVGIGQISSEVPQNLSASRPQDRQFILSSKKLLLSDSGFYLCAWYDTGTGPNTEAFFGQGTRLTVV.